The present TCR beta chain was sequenced within a study of blood T cell repertoires in COVID-19. About the study: Specimens from acute and convalescent COVID-19 originated in the United States, Italy and Spain. Sample material is recorded as cDNA or gDNA derived from T cells, B-cell-depleted T cells, or PBMCs.

Looked up from germline, CDR1 is MNHNY and CDR2 is SVGAGI (reference sequence). After removal of 7 bases from V and 2 bases from J, the junction contained 2 bases not matched to a gene. This CDR3 is 13 amino acids long. Only in-frame clones appear in the TCRdb table, and some are missing; sequencing was by immunoSEQ multiplex PCR. Here the sample spans roughly 46,000 clones, over 80% being singletons. V is TRBV6-6 and J is TRBJ1-5, with TRBD1 matching over 7 bases. Input material: peripheral blood. The receptor was isolated from a human donor with active COVID-19. The donor label of this sample is uncertain. This CDR3 reads CASNDRGNQPQHF. Here the CDR3 DNA reads TGTGCCAGCAACGACAGGGGCAATCAGCCCCAGCATTTT.